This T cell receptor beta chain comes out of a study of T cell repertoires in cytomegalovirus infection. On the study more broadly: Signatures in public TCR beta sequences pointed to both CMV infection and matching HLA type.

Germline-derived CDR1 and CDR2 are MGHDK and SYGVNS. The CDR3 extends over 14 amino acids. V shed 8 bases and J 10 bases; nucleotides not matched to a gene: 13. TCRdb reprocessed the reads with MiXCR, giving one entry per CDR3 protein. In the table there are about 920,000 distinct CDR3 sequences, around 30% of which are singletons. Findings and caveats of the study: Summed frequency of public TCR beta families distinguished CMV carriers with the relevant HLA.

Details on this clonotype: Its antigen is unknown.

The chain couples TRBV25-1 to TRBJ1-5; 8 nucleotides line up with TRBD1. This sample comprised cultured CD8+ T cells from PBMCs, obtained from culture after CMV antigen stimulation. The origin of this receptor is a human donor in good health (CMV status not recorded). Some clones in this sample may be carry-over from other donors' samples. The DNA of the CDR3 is TGTGCCAGCGGGAGGGGACAGGTGGGGGAACCCCAGCATTTT. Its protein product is CASGRGQVGEPQHF.